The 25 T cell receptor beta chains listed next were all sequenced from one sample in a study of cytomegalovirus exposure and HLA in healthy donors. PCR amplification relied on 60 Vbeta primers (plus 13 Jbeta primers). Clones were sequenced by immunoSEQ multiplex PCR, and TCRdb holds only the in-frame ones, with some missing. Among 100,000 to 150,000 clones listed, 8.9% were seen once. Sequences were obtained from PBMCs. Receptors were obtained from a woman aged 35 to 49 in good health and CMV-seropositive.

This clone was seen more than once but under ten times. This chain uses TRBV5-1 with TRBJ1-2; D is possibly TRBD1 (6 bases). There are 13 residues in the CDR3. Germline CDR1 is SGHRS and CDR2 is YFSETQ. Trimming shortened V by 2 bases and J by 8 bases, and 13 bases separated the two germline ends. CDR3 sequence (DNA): TGCGCCAGCAGCTTCACAGGGTCTGAAGGCTACACCTTC. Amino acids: CASSFTGSEGYTF.

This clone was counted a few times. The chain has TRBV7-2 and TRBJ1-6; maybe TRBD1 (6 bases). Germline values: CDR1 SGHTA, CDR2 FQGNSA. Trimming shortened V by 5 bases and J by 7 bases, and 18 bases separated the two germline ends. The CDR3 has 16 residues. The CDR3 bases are TGTGCCAGCAGCCCCAATCGACAGGCTTGGAATTCACCCCTCCACTTT. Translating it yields CASSPNRQAWNSPLHF.

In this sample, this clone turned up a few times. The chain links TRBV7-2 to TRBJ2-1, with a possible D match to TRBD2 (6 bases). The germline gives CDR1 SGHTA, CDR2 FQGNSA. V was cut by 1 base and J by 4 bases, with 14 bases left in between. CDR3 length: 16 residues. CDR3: CASSLDAGLTYNEQFF. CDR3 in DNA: TGTGCCAGCAGCTTAGACGCGGGGTTGACGTACAATGAGCAGTTCTTC.

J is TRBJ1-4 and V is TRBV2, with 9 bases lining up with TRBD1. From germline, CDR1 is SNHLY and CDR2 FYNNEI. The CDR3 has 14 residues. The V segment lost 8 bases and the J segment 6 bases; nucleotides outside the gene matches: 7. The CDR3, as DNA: TGTGCCAGCGGGGGACAGGGTCGGGATGAAAAACTGTTTTTT. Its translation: CASGGQGRDEKLFF.

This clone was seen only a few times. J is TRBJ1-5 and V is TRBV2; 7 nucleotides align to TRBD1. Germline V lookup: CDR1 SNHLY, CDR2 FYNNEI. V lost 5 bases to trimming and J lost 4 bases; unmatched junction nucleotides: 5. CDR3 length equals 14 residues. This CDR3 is CASSPGGSNQPQHF. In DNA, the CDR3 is TGTGCCAGCAGTCCAGGGGGTAGTAATCAGCCCCAGCATTTT.

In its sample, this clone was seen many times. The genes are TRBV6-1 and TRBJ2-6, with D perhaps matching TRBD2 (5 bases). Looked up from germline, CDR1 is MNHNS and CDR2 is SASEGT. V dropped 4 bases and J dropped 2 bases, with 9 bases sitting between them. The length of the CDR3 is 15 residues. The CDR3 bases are TGTGCCAGCAGTGTAGAGGGAGCTGGGGCCAACGTCCTGACTTTC. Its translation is CASSVEGAGANVLTF.

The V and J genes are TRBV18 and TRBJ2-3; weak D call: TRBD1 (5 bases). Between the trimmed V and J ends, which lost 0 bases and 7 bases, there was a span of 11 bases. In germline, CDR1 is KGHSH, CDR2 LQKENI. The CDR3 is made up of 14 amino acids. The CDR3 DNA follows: TGTGCCAGCTCACCACCGGGGCAAGGCCATACGCAGTATTTT. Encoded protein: CASSPPGQGHTQYF.

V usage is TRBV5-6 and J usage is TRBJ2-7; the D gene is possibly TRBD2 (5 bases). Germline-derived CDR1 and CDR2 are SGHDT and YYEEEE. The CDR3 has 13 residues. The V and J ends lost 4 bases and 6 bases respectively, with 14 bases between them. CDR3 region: CASSPAILGEQYF. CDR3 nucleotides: TGTGCCAGCAGCCCTGCTATACTAGGCGAGCAGTACTTC.

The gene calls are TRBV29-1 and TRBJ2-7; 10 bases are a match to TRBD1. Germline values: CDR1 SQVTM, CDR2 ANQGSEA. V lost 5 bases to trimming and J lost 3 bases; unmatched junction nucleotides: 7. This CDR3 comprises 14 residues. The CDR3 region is CSVKIDRGLYEQYF. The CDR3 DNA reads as TGCAGCGTTAAGATCGACAGGGGGCTCTACGAGCAGTACTTC.

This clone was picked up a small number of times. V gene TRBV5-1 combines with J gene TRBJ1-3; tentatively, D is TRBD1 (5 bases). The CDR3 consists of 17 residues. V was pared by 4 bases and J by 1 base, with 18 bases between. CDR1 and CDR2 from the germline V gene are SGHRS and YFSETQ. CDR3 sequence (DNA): TGCGCCAGCAGCGCCTCGGGAGGGGCTATGTCTGGAAACACCATATATTTT. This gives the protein CASSASGGAMSGNTIYF.

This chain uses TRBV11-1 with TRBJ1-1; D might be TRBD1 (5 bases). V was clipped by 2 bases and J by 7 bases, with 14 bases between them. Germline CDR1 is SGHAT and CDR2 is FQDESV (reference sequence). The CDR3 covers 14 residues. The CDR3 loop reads CASSLLRGFGEAFF. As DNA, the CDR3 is TGTGCCAGCAGCTTACTCCGGGGGTTCGGTGAAGCTTTCTTT. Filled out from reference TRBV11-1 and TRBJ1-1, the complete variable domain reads EAEVAQSPRYKITEKSQAVAFWCDPISGHATLYWYRQILGQGPELLVQFQDESVVDDSQLPKDRFSAERLKGVDSTLKIQPAELGDSAMYLCASSLLRGFGEAFFGQGTRLTVV.

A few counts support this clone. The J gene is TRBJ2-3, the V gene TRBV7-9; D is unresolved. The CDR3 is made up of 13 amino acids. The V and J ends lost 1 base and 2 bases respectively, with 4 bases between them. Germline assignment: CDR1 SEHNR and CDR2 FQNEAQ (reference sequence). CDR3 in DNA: TGTGCCAGCAGCTTAGACTTCACAGATACGCAGTATTTT. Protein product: CASSLDFTDTQYF.

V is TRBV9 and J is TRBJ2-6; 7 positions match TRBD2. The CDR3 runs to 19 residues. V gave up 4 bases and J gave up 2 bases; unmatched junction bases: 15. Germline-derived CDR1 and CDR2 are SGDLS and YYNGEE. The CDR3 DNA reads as TGTGCCAGCAGCTCGCAAGCGGGGTGGCCAGTCGCTGGGGCCAACGTCCTGACTTTC. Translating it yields CASSSQAGWPVAGANVLTF.

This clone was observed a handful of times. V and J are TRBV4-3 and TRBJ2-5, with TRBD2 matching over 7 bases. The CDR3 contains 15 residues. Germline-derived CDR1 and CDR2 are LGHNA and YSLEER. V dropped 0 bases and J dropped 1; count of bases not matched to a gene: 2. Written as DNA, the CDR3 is TGCGCCAGCAGCCAAGATGGGGGGGGCCAAGAGACCCAGTACTTC. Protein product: CASSQDGGGQETQYF.

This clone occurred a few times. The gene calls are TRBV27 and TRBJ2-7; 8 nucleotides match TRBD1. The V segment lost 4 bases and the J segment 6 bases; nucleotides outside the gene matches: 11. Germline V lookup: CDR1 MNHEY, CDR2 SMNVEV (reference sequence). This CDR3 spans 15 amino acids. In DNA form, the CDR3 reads TGTGCCAGCAGTTCCCCTGGACAGGGTCTCCGCGAGCAGTACTTC. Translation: CASSSPGQGLREQYF.

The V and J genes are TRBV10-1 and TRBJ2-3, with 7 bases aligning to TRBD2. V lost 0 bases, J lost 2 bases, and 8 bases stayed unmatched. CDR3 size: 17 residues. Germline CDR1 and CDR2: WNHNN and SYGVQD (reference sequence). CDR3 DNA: TGCGCCAGCAGTGAGTCGATCTTAGCGGGCTACACAGATACGCAGTATTTT. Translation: CASSESILAGYTDTQYF.

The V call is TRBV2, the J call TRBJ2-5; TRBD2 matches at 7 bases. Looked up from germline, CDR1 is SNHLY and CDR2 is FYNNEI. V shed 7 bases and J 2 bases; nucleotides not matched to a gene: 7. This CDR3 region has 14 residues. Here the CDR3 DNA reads TGTGCCAGCATTCCCAGCGGGGAACAAGAGACCCAGTACTTC. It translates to CASIPSGEQETQYF.

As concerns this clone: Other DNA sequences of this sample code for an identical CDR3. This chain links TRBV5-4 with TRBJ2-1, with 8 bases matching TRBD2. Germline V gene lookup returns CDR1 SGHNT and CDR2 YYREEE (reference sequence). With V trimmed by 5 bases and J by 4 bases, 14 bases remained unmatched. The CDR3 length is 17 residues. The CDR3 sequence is CASRNGLANPSYNEQFF. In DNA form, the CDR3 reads TGTGCCAGCAGAAACGGACTAGCCAACCCCTCTTACAATGAGCAGTTCTTC.

The CDR3: CASSLSGLSYNEQFF. The CDR3 nucleotides read TGTGCCAGCAGCTTAAGCGGCCTCTCCTACAATGAGCAGTTCTTC. The chain links TRBV7-9 to TRBJ2-1; D is possibly TRBD2 (5 bases). Deletions cut 2 bases from V and 0 bases from J, with 8 bases between. The germline gives CDR1 SEHNR, CDR2 FQNEAQ (reference sequence). CDR3 size: 15 residues.

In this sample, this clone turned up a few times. CDR3 in amino acids: CASSRESNSYEQYF. The CDR3 region has the DNA TGTGCCAGCAGCCGTGAGTCTAATTCCTACGAGCAGTACTTC. The chain has TRBV5-4 and TRBJ2-7, with D hard to call. Germline-derived CDR1 and CDR2 are SGHNT and YYREEE (reference sequence). The CDR3 extends over 14 amino acids. The V end lost 4 bases, the J end lost 1 base, and 12 bases lay between the germline ends.

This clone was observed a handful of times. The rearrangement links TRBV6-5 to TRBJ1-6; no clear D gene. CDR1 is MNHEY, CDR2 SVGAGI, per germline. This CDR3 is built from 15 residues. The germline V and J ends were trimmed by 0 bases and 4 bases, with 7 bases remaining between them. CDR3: CASSYSPGYNSPLHF. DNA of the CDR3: TGTGCCAGCAGTTACTCGCCGGGGTATAATTCACCCCTCCACTTT.

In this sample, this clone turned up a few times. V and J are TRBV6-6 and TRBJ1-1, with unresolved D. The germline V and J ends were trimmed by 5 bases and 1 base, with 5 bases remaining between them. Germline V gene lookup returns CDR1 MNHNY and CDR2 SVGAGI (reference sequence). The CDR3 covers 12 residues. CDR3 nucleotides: TGTGCCAGCAGTACAGCGAACACTGAAGCTTTCTTT. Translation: CASSTANTEAFF.

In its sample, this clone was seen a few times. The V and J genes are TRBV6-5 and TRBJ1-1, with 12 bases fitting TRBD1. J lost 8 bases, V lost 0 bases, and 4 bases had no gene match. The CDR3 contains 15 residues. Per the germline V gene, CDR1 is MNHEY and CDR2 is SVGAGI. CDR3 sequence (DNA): TGTGCCAGCAGTTACTCTGGGACAGGGGGCATCGAAGCTTTCTTT. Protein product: CASSYSGTGGIEAFF.

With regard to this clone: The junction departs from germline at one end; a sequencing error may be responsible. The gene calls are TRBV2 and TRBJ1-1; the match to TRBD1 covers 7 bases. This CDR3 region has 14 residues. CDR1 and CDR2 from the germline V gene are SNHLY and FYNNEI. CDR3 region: CASRTTGTVTEALF. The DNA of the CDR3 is TGTGCCAGCAGAACAACCGGGACAGTAACTGAAGCTCTCTTT. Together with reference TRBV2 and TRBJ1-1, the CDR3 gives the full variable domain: EPEVTQTPSHQVTQMGQEVILRCVPISNHLYFYWYRQILGQKVEFLVSFYNNEISEKSEIFDDQFSVERPDGSNFTLKIRSTKLEDSAMYFCASRTTGTVTEALFGQGTRLTVV.

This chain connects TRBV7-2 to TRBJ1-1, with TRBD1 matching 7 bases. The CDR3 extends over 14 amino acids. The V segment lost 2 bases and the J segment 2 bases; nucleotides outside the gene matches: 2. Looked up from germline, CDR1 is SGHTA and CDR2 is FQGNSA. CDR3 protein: CASSLTGANTEAFF. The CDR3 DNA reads TGTGCCAGCAGCTTAACAGGGGCCAACACTGAAGCTTTCTTT.